Following are 31 T cell receptor beta chains from one sample sequenced in a study of post-analysis software for immune sequencing data (dated by TCRdb to about 2015). Summary of the overall study and its limitations: Roughly 5 TRBV segments, including TRBV5-6, TRBV5-1 and TRBV20-1, were significantly more frequent in patients than controls.

Their recognized antigens are unknown. The library was made by PCR. The data were produced on an Illumina HiSeq 2500. Unique molecular identifiers were incorporated into TCR beta cDNA libraries to reduce PCR and sequencing biases. TCRdb reanalyzed the raw reads on its own, using fastp at Q25 for trimming and MiXCR for clone calling, and kept in-frame beta chains. Entries are consolidated by CDR3 protein sequence, retaining the most common genes and DNA. Recorded for this sample are some 890,000 distinct CDR3 sequences; about 50% of them occurred a single time. The ten largest clones take up under 6% of the sample. Sequences were obtained from blood. These receptors were obtained from a girl aged 10 to 17 with multiple sclerosis.

This clonotype has just a few counts. The V gene is TRBV29-1, the J gene TRBJ2-1; TRBD2 might be the D (5 bases). Looked up from germline, CDR1 is SQVTM and CDR2 is ANQGSEA. V was pared by 6 bases and J by 11 bases, with 11 bases between. CDR3 length equals 10 residues. CDR3 DNA: TGCAGCGTGAGACTAAGCAAGCAGTTCTTC. Protein sequence: CSVRLSKQFF.

This chain connects TRBV5-1 to TRBJ2-7; 7 positions match TRBD1. Germline trimming cut 6 bases from V and 1 base from J; bases unmatched to any gene: 7. The CDR3 loop spans 14 amino acids. Germline assignment: CDR1 SGHRS and CDR2 YFSETQ. The CDR3 nucleotides are TGCGCCAGCACCTTAGAGGGGGCTTCCTACGAGCAGTACTTC. Amino acids: CASTLEGASYEQYF.

The V gene is TRBV20-1, the J gene TRBJ2-1, with 7 nucleotides matching TRBD1. Germline-derived CDR1 and CDR2 are DFQATT and SNEGSKA (reference sequence). Trimming took 0 bases from V and 7 from J; bases not matched to a gene: 9. The CDR3 runs 15 residues. CDR3: CSARDWGTVTNEQFF. For the CDR3, the DNA is TGCAGTGCTAGAGATTGGGGGACAGTCACTAATGAGCAGTTCTTC.

This clonotype occurred a few times. V gene TRBV6-1 combines with J gene TRBJ2-5; TRBD1 or TRBD2 may be the D gene (5 bases each). This CDR3 comprises 15 residues. The germline V gene encodes CDR1 MNHNS and CDR2 SASEGT. Deletions cut 2 bases from V and 11 bases from J, with 21 bases between. The CDR3 reads CASSENVAPRDGQYF. CDR3 coding DNA: TGTGCCAGCAGTGAAAACGTGGCACCCCGGGACGGGCAGTACTTC.

V and J are TRBV29-1 and TRBJ2-1, with D perhaps matching TRBD1 (5 bases). Germline V lookup: CDR1 SQVTM, CDR2 ANQGSEA. The CDR3 totals 12 residues. The V end lost 2 bases, the J end lost 5 bases, and 7 bases lay between the germline ends. The CDR3 DNA is TGCAGCGTTGAAAAGACAGACAATGAGCAGTTCTTC. This encodes CSVEKTDNEQFF.

The rearrangement uses TRBV6-4 and TRBJ2-3; no definite D call. Germline V gene data show CDR1 as MRHNA and CDR2 as SNTAGT. This CDR3 contains 14 residues. The V gene lost 5 bases and the J gene lost 1 base, with 10 bases spanning the gap. The CDR3 region has the DNA TGTGCCAGCAGTCATCGCCTAGGCACAGATACGCAGTATTTT. It specifies CASSHRLGTDTQYF.

This clonotype was found a few times. This sequence joins TRBV6-1 and TRBJ2-5; perhaps D is TRBD1 or TRBD2 (5 bases each). The germline V gene encodes CDR1 MNHNS and CDR2 SASEGT. V was pared by 6 bases and J by 2 bases, with 22 bases between. The CDR3 is 17 residues long. The CDR3 nucleotides are TGTGCCAGCAGACCAGGCTACGGGACCTTCGGGCAAGAGACCCAGTACTTC. It encodes CASRPGYGTFGQETQYF.

This sequence joins TRBV15 and TRBJ1-1; weak D call: TRBD1 (5 bases). The CDR3 is made up of 14 amino acids. Germline V gene sequence: CDR1 LNHNV, CDR2 YYDKDF (reference sequence). Trimming took 0 bases from V and 6 from J, leaving 11 bases between them. The CDR3 DNA reads TGTGCCACCAGCAGAGATTTTGGGGCAGCTGAAGCTTTCTTT. Translated, it gives CATSRDFGAAEAFF.

For the CDR3, the DNA is TGTGCCAGCAGTTTGTCCTTGGGTAGCACAGATACGCAGTATTTT. Its protein is CASSLSLGSTDTQYF. The chain is built from TRBV6-4 and TRBJ2-3; no clear D. The CDR3 runs 15 residues. Germline V gives CDR1 MRHNA, CDR2 SNTAGT. V was trimmed by 5 bases and J by 0 bases, leaving 12 bases between them.

This clonotype has just a few counts. The J gene is TRBJ2-3, the V gene TRBV12-3 or TRBV12-4; 10 bases align to TRBD2. J gave up 0 bases and V 6 bases, and 3 bases lay outside the gene matches. The CDR3 is 15 amino acids. The CDR3 region has the DNA TGTGCCAGCAGACGGACTAGCGGAAGCACAGATACGCAGTATTTT. Protein sequence: CASRRTSGSTDTQYF.

V gene TRBV20-1 combines with J gene TRBJ2-1; D gene uncertain. This CDR3 comprises 13 residues. Germline CDR1 and CDR2: DFQATT and SNEGSKA (reference sequence). V was cut by 1 base and J by 3 bases, with 7 bases left in between. The CDR3 DNA reads as TGCAGTGCTAGAGGTGGCAACTACAATGAGCAGTTCTTC. It specifies CSARGGNYNEQFF.

The rearrangement joins TRBV5-1 to TRBJ1-1; 7 bases map to TRBD1. The trim removed 5 bases at V and 5 bases at J, leaving 15 bases unmatched. The CDR3 length is 16 residues. From germline, CDR1 is SGHRS and CDR2 YFSETQ. The CDR3 nucleotides are TGCGCCAGCAGTCTCACAGGGGTGGGGGAAGGGACTGAAGCTTTCTTT. This gives the protein CASSLTGVGEGTEAFF.

This clonotype has just a few counts. This CDR3 is CSAGRSGGRGDTQYF. Here the CDR3 DNA reads TGCAGTGCCGGCCGCTCTGGGGGTAGAGGAGATACGCAGTATTTT. The chain carries TRBV20-1 and TRBJ2-3, with D perhaps TRBD1 or TRBD2 (5 bases each). Trimming took off 6 bases at V and 5 bases at J, with 21 bases between the two ends. Looked up from germline, CDR1 is DFQATT and CDR2 is SNEGSKA (reference sequence). The CDR3 is 15 residues long.

The gene calls are TRBV20-1 and TRBJ2-5; the D gene is possibly TRBD1 (6 bases). With 6 bases removed from V and 5 bases from J, the gap between germline ends came to 13 bases. The CDR3 is 12 amino acids. The germline V gene has CDR1 DFQATT and CDR2 SNEGSKA (reference sequence). The CDR3 here is CSARRTAETQYF. The CDR3 nucleotides are TGCAGTGCACGCCGGACAGCTGAGACCCAGTACTTC.

This clonotype was counted ten times or more. The chain links TRBV29-1 to TRBJ1-2; D unclear. In germline, CDR1 is SQVTM, CDR2 ANQGSEA. Between the trimmed V and J ends, which lost 5 bases and 6 bases, there was a span of 4 bases. The CDR3 extends over 9 amino acids. DNA for the CDR3: TGCAGCGTTTCAGATGGCTACACCTTC. This sequence encodes CSVSDGYTF.

This clonotype was observed a handful of times. V usage is TRBV20-1 and J usage is TRBJ2-3; 14 bases fit TRBD2. The CDR3 sequence is 21 residues long. CDR1 DFQATT and CDR2 SNEGSKA come from the germline V gene (reference sequence). With 1 base clipped from V and 3 bases from J, the junction kept 18 bases outside the gene matches. In nucleotides, the CDR3 is TGCAGTGCTAGAGGGATGTTGACCGGACTAGCGGGAGGCCCCCGGACAGATACGCAGTATTTT. Its translation: CSARGMLTGLAGGPRTDTQYF.

The gene calls are TRBV5-1 and TRBJ2-3; D not resolved. Germline V gene lookup returns CDR1 SGHRS and CDR2 YFSETQ. CDR3 length equals 17 residues. V shed 3 bases and J shed 0 bases, with 17 bases lying between them. CDR3 in DNA: TGCGCCAGCAGCTGGCCCTCTAACGGTACTAGCACAGATACGCAGTATTTT. It codes for CASSWPSNGTSTDTQYF.

The rearrangement links TRBV5-1 to TRBJ2-3; D not certain. Per the germline V gene, CDR1 is SGHRS and CDR2 is YFSETQ. Trimming shortened V by 4 bases and J by 5 bases, and 8 bases separated the two germline ends. The CDR3 sequence is 12 residues long. CDR3 coding DNA: TGCGCCAGCAGCACCGGGCTAGATACGCAGTATTTT. Translation gives CASSTGLDTQYF.

In this sample, this clonotype turned up a few times. The rearrangement links TRBV3-1 to TRBJ2-5; possibly TRBD2 for D (5 bases). The CDR3 runs to 16 residues. Germline CDR1 is LGHDT and CDR2 is YNNKEL (reference sequence). V was clipped by 3 bases and J by 3 bases, with 17 bases between them. The CDR3 sequence: CASSQDSVWAEETQYF. CDR3 coding DNA: TGTGCCAGCAGCCAGGACTCAGTTTGGGCCGAAGAGACCCAGTACTTC.

This clonotype was found a few times. The chain links TRBV24-1 to TRBJ2-5; possible D gene TRBD1, 8 bases. From germline, CDR1 is KGHDR and CDR2 SFDVKD. The ends were cut back, 2 bases at V and 4 bases at J, with 13 bases in the middle. The CDR3 has 15 residues. This chain's CDR3 is CATSDSDREGETQYF. The CDR3 region has the DNA TGTGCCACCAGTGATTCGGACAGGGAGGGAGAGACCCAGTACTTC.

V gene TRBV10-3 combines with J gene TRBJ2-2, with D possibly TRBD2 on 6 matching bases. Germline loops: CDR1 ENHRY, CDR2 SYGVKD. Deletions cut 3 bases from V and 4 bases from J, with 12 bases between. There are 15 residues in the CDR3. CDR3 nucleotide sequence: TGTGCCATCAGTGAACGCGGGGCACCCACCGGGGAGCTGTTTTTT. Protein: CAISERGAPTGELFF.

The J gene is TRBJ2-1, the V gene TRBV20-1; TRBD1 aligns across 7 bases. Germline V gene data show CDR1 as DFQATT and CDR2 as SNEGSKA (reference sequence). The CDR3 has 15 amino acids. V was clipped by 4 bases and J by 6 bases; unmatched bases: 12. The CDR3 reads CSANPGQPRGNEQFF. CDR3 sequence (DNA): TGCAGTGCTAACCCGGGACAGCCTAGGGGCAATGAGCAGTTCTTC.

V and J are TRBV20-1 and TRBJ2-1; TRBD2 agrees at 12 bases. Looked up from germline, CDR1 is DFQATT and CDR2 is SNEGSKA (reference sequence). After removal of 3 bases from V and 3 bases from J, the junction contained 6 bases not matched to a gene. This CDR3 contains 16 residues. CDR3 nucleotide sequence: TGCAGTGCTAGCGGACTAGCGGGGTCCCTCTACAATGAGCAGTTCTTC. It encodes CSASGLAGSLYNEQFF.

This sequence joins TRBV19 and TRBJ2-7; tentative D call: TRBD1 (5 bases). Trimming stripped 3 bases from V and 5 bases from J, with 11 bases between. In germline, CDR1 is LNHDA, CDR2 SQIVND (reference sequence). CDR3 length: 13 amino acids. CDR3 sequence (DNA): TGTGCCAGTAGTATGGGGCTAGGCGACGAGCAGTACTTC. It translates to CASSMGLGDEQYF. Together with reference TRBV19 and TRBJ2-7, the CDR3 gives the full variable domain: DGGITQSPKYLFRKEGQNVTLSCEQNLNHDAMYWYRQDPGQGLRLIYYSQIVNDFQKGDIAEGYSVSREKKESFPLTVTSAQKNPTAFYLCASSMGLGDEQYFGPGTRLTVT.

The chain has TRBV7-9 and TRBJ1-1; tentatively, D is TRBD1 (5 bases). The CDR3 sequence is 15 residues long. The germline gives CDR1 SEHNR, CDR2 FQNEAQ (reference sequence). The ends were cut back, 7 bases at V and 0 bases at J, with 15 bases in the middle. The CDR3 DNA follows: TGTGCCAGCACAATCAATACAGGCATGAACACTGAAGCTTTCTTT. Translating gives CASTINTGMNTEAFF.

This rearrangement joins TRBV24-1 to TRBJ2-1; no firm D call. This CDR3 has 12 amino acids. CDR1 is KGHDR and CDR2 is SFDVKD in the germline V gene. The V gene lost 5 bases and the J gene lost 8 bases, with 9 bases spanning the gap. CDR3 DNA: TGTGCCACCAGTGGCCTCGGACATGAGCAGTTCTTC. This translates into CATSGLGHEQFF.

The DNA of the CDR3 is TGCAGCGTAGATAAGGGGTCCTACAATGAGCAGTTCTTC. This codes for CSVDKGSYNEQFF. This chain joins TRBV29-1 and TRBJ2-1; maybe TRBD1 (5 bases). Germline V gene sequence: CDR1 SQVTM, CDR2 ANQGSEA. The V and J ends lost 6 bases and 1 base respectively, with 10 bases between them. There are 13 residues in the CDR3.

On this clonotype itself: One base away lies a much larger clone, so this may be a sequencing read error. The chain has TRBV7-2 and TRBJ2-5; the D gene is possibly TRBD1 (6 bases). Trimming took off 3 bases at V and 11 bases at J, with 16 bases between the two ends. CDR1 and CDR2 from the germline V gene are SGHTA and FQGNSA. This CDR3 has 13 residues. In DNA, the CDR3 is TGTGCCAGCAGCTTGATCCGGGACAATGAGCAGTACTTC. Amino acid sequence: CASSLIRDNEQYF.

This chain links TRBV5-1 with TRBJ2-1; TRBD2 aligns across 7 bases. Trimming removed 4 bases from V and 6 bases from J; junction bases left unmatched: 7. This CDR3 spans 14 amino acids. CDR1 is SGHRS and CDR2 is YFSETQ in the germline V gene. The DNA of the CDR3 is TGCGCCAGCAGCCCGGCCTTAGCGGGCAATGAGCAGTTCTTC. Translated: CASSPALAGNEQFF.

This clonotype came up a few times. The V gene is TRBV7-2, the J gene TRBJ2-7, with TRBD2 as a possible D gene (5 bases). There are 16 residues in the CDR3. The germline V and J ends were trimmed by 5 bases and 1 base, with 18 bases remaining between them. Germline V gene sequence: CDR1 SGHTA, CDR2 FQGNSA. The CDR3 DNA reads as TGTGCCAGCAGCCCCGATCTCCGGGCGGGTTCCTACGAGCAGTACTTC. It yields the protein CASSPDLRAGSYEQYF.

A few counts support this clonotype. The rearrangement links TRBV29-1 to TRBJ2-6, with D uncertain. The CDR3 extends over 16 amino acids. Germline loops: CDR1 SQVTM, CDR2 ANQGSEA. V lost 0 bases and J lost 0, with 9 bases in between. This CDR3 is CSVEDYQSSGANVLTF. For the CDR3, the DNA is TGCAGCGTTGAAGATTATCAGAGCTCTGGGGCCAACGTCCTGACTTTC.